What follows are 31 T cell receptor beta chains derived from one specimen sequenced in a study of chemoradiotherapy in HPV16-positive cancers. TCRdb's table, derived via immunoSEQ multiplex PCR, lists solely in-frame clones and lacks some. The repertoire holds roughly 11,000 clones, about 77% seen once, with 2% to 2.5% in the top ten. The specimen was collected from a patient who underwent chemoradiotherapy. Receptors originate from a human donor with HPV-associated anogenital cancer.

This clone turned up a few times. The chain carries TRBV7-3 and TRBJ2-7, with a possible D match to TRBD1 (5 bases). CDR3 size: 13 residues. V gave up 4 bases and J gave up 5 bases, with 12 bases separating them. Germline V gives CDR1 SGHTA, CDR2 FQGTGA. This CDR3 reads CASSSIQGHEQYF. The CDR3 coding sequence is TGTGCCAGCAGCTCCATCCAGGGCCACGAGCAGTACTTC. Filled out from reference TRBV7-3 and TRBJ2-7, the complete variable domain reads GAGVSQTPSNKVTEKGKYVELRCDPISGHTALYWYRQSLGQGPEFLIYFQGTGAADDSGLPNDRFFAVRPEGSVSTLKIQRTERGDSAVYLCASSSIQGHEQYFGPGTRLTVT.

V is TRBV30 and J is TRBJ2-7, with a possible D match to TRBD1 (5 bases). This CDR3 spans 13 amino acids. Germline loops: CDR1 GTSNPN, CDR2 SVGIG (reference sequence). V shed 1 base and J shed 3 bases, with 10 bases lying between them. The CDR3 coding sequence is TGTGCCTGGAGTGGTGGACAAGACTACGAGCAGTACTTC. This sequence encodes CAWSGGQDYEQYF.

The chain uses TRBV7-9 and TRBJ1-4, with a tentative D call TRBD1 (5 bases). The V gene's germline CDR1 is SEHNR and CDR2 FQNEAQ (reference sequence). V was trimmed by 4 bases and J by 4 bases, leaving 13 bases between them. This CDR3 has 15 residues. The DNA for the CDR3 is TGTGCCAGCAGCTCGAACGGGGGGTATAATGAAAAACTGTTTTTT. It encodes CASSSNGGYNEKLFF.

Written as DNA, the CDR3 is TGTGCCAGCAGGGCTGGGGCAACTAATGAAAAACTGTTTTTT. Translating it yields CASRAGATNEKLFF. This chain uses TRBV4-2 with TRBJ1-4; no clear D. CDR3 size: 14 residues. V shed 6 bases and J shed 0 bases, with 8 bases lying between them. Germline values: CDR1 LGHNA, CDR2 YNFKEQ.

The chain is built from TRBV30 and TRBJ2-1, with 10 bases lining up with TRBD1. The V segment lost 3 bases and the J segment 15 bases; nucleotides outside the gene matches: 17. The CDR3 spans 15 residues. CDR1 and CDR2 from the germline V gene are GTSNPN and SVGIG (reference sequence). This chain's CDR3 is CAWRAGLQGTGDRFF. The CDR3 nucleotides read TGTGCCTGGAGAGCGGGGTTGCAGGGGACAGGGGATCGGTTCTTC.

This clone was counted a single time. The chain employs TRBV7-3 and TRBJ2-1; D may be TRBD2 (5 bases). Per germline, CDR1 SGHTA and CDR2 FQGTGA. Trimming cost V 5 bases and J 8 bases, with 19 bases left between them. The CDR3 consists of 15 residues. CDR3 amino acids: CASSRTREASDEQFF. The CDR3 region has the DNA TGTGCCAGCAGCCGCACCCGGGAAGCTTCGGATGAGCAGTTCTTC.

This clone has only a few counts. The rearrangement uses TRBV5-4 and TRBJ2-3, with TRBD2 matching 9 bases. Losses at the gene ends were 4 bases for V and 3 bases for J; bases not matched to a gene: 12. In germline, CDR1 is SGHNT, CDR2 YYREEE (reference sequence). CDR3 size: 17 residues. The CDR3 nucleotides read TGTGCCAGCAGCAGCGGGCGTCAGCGGGGGGTGACAGATACGCAGTATTTT. Protein: CASSSGRQRGVTDTQYF.

The chain is built from TRBV5-1 and TRBJ1-2; 10 bases are shared with TRBD1. The CDR3 has 15 residues. Germline V gene lookup returns CDR1 SGHRS and CDR2 YFSETQ. V dropped 1 base and J dropped 6; count of bases not matched to a gene: 6. CDR3 nucleotides: TGCGCCAGCAGCTTGCTCGGACAGGGGGTGGATGGCTACACCTTC. Residues: CASSLLGQGVDGYTF.

The gene calls are TRBV4-1 and TRBJ1-5; no clear D. CDR1 and CDR2 (germline): MGHRA, YSYEKL. The CDR3 totals 17 residues. Trimming stripped 0 bases from V and 1 base from J, with 13 bases between. In DNA, the CDR3 is TGCGCCAGCAGCCAAGAGGGGTCCAGGAAGAGCAATCAGCCCCAGCATTTT. It codes for CASSQEGSRKSNQPQHF.

V gene TRBV2 combines with J gene TRBJ1-6; D not resolved. V dropped 11 bases and J dropped 1 base, with 9 bases sitting between them. CDR1 is SNHLY and CDR2 is FYNNEI in the germline V gene. The CDR3 runs to 13 residues. The CDR3 region is CAREPSYNSPLHF. Written as DNA, the CDR3 is TGTGCCCGGGAACCGTCCTATAATTCACCCCTCCACTTT.

The chain uses TRBV18 and TRBJ2-1; D is unclear. V was pared by 2 bases and J by 8 bases, with 10 bases between. Germline CDR1 KGHSH, CDR2 LQKENI. This CDR3 spans 13 amino acids. The CDR3 region is CASSPDYRDEQFF. CDR3 nucleotides: TGTGCCAGCTCACCAGATTACAGAGATGAGCAGTTCTTC.

V usage is TRBV5-5 and J usage is TRBJ1-5; D possibly corresponds to TRBD1 (5 bases). Germline-derived CDR1 and CDR2 are SGHKS and YYEKEE (reference sequence). The CDR3 runs 14 residues. V gave up 0 bases and J gave up 3 bases, with 7 bases separating them. The CDR3 sequence is CASSLGQFNQPQHF. The CDR3 coding sequence is TGTGCCAGCAGCTTGGGACAGTTCAATCAGCCCCAGCATTTT.

This clone was recorded a few times. The rearrangement links TRBV4-2 to TRBJ1-1; the match to TRBD1 covers 7 bases. Germline loops: CDR1 LGHNA, CDR2 YNFKEQ. CDR3 length: 15 residues. V was pared by 0 bases and J by 3 bases, with 4 bases of the junction left unmatched. CDR3 bases: TGTGCCAGCAGCCAAGACCAGGGGGGGGACACTGAAGCTTTCTTT. This encodes CASSQDQGGDTEAFF.

The chain links TRBV10-2 to TRBJ2-2; the D gene is possibly TRBD2 (6 bases). The germline V gene has CDR1 WSHSY and CDR2 SAAADI. This CDR3 comprises 15 residues. V lost 7 bases and J 3 bases, leaving 15 bases between the germline ends. The CDR3 DNA follows: TGCGCCAGCACGGGTGGGGGGACGGACACCGGGGAGCTGTTTTTT. Its protein product is CASTGGGTDTGELFF.

CDR3 in DNA: TGTGCCAGCAGCGCCTTGACTCGGGGCTACACCTTC. This gives the protein CASSALTRGYTF. The chain carries TRBV9 and TRBJ1-2; D remains unclear. Per germline, CDR1 SGDLS and CDR2 YYNGEE. The V end lost 3 bases, the J end lost 8 bases, and 11 bases lay between the germline ends. CDR3 length equals 12 residues.

V and J are TRBV7-6 and TRBJ1-2; D gene ambiguous. The CDR3 length is 13 residues. V lost 1 base, J lost 6 bases, and 9 bases lay in between. CDR1 is SGHVS and CDR2 is FNYEAQ in the germline V gene. CDR3 protein: CASSLDYLDGYTF. The CDR3 coding sequence is TGTGCCAGCAGCTTAGATTACCTAGATGGCTACACCTTC.

The CDR3 reads CASSPRTPNEAFF. The CDR3 DNA follows: TGTGCCAGCAGCCCTCGGACGCCTAATGAAGCTTTCTTT. J is TRBJ1-1 and V is TRBV6-5; D is uncertain. The germline V gene has CDR1 MNHEY and CDR2 SVGAGI. The V end lost 6 bases, the J end lost 7 bases, and 15 bases lay between the germline ends. This CDR3 region has 13 residues.

The gene calls are TRBV2 and TRBJ2-1; 14 bases fit TRBD2. The CDR3 extends over 15 amino acids. V was pared by 6 bases and J by 7 bases, with 5 bases of the junction left unmatched. Per germline, CDR1 SNHLY and CDR2 FYNNEI. The CDR3 nucleotides are TGTGCCAGCAGGGGGAGGACTAGCGGGGGGAATGAGCAGTTCTTC. Translation: CASRGRTSGGNEQFF.

The V call is TRBV4-3, the J call TRBJ2-3; possible D gene TRBD2, 8 bases. The germline V gene encodes CDR1 LGHNA and CDR2 YSLEER. Deletions cut 4 bases from V and 3 bases from J, with 17 bases between. CDR3 length equals 16 residues. The CDR3 spells CASSRLARGLTDTQYF. In DNA, the CDR3 is TGCGCCAGCAGCCGACTAGCGAGGGGGCTGACAGATACGCAGTATTTT.

The genes are TRBV5-1 and TRBJ1-1; D gene uncertain. Germline CDR1 is SGHRS and CDR2 is YFSETQ. This CDR3 is built from 12 residues. The V end lost 4 bases, the J end lost 10 bases, and 14 bases lay between the germline ends. CDR3 amino acids: CASSLVGEVAFF. CDR3 DNA: TGCGCCAGCAGCCTGGTTGGGGAGGTAGCTTTCTTT.

V usage is TRBV5-5 and J usage is TRBJ1-2; 9 bases match TRBD1. The CDR3 totals 17 residues. Trimming at V came to 2 bases and at J to 3 bases, leaving 11 bases not matched to a gene. Per the germline V gene, CDR1 is SGHKS and CDR2 is YYEKEE (reference sequence). DNA of the CDR3: TGTGCCAGCAGCTTTACCCCCTACCGACAGGGGGACTATGGCTACACCTTC. It encodes CASSFTPYRQGDYGYTF.

The rearrangement uses TRBV5-1 and TRBJ2-5; D unclear. The last part of the DNA fits TRBJ2-7 better; the J call may be wrong. The CDR3 totals 12 residues. The germline V gene has CDR1 SGHRS and CDR2 YFSETQ. The CDR3 loop reads CASSFDSYEQYF. CDR3 bases: TGCGCCAGCAGTTTTGACTCGTACGAGCAGTACTTC.

This rearrangement joins TRBV10-3 to TRBJ1-1; 10 nucleotides line up with TRBD1. Germline trimming cut 6 bases from V and 4 bases from J; bases unmatched to any gene: 2. There are 13 residues in the CDR3. Germline-derived CDR1 and CDR2 are ENHRY and SYGVKD. The chain's CDR3 is CAISRDRGTEAFF. CDR3 nucleotide sequence: TGTGCCATCAGCCGGGACAGGGGCACTGAAGCTTTCTTT.

The CDR3 nucleotides are TGCAGCGCACGGACAGGACCTAACTATGGCTACACCTTC. Translated: CSARTGPNYGYTF. The gene calls are TRBV29-1 and TRBJ1-2, with 7 bases lining up with TRBD1. This CDR3 is 13 amino acids long. CDR1 is SQVTM and CDR2 is ANQGSEA in the germline V gene. With 7 bases clipped from V and 0 bases from J, the junction kept 5 bases outside the gene matches.

This chain links TRBV5-1 with TRBJ1-2, with D possibly being TRBD1 (6 bases). The germline V gene has CDR1 SGHRS and CDR2 YFSETQ. The CDR3 consists of 12 residues. The V end lost 7 bases, the J end lost 5 bases, and 12 bases lay between the germline ends. The CDR3 is CASGGATYGYTF. The CDR3 bases are TGCGCCAGCGGGGGGGCAACTTATGGCTACACCTTC.

V gene TRBV7-9 combines with J gene TRBJ1-1; D not resolved. Germline V gives CDR1 SEHNR, CDR2 FQNEAQ (reference sequence). CDR3 length: 13 residues. V lost 5 bases and J 3 bases, leaving 10 bases between the germline ends. This chain's CDR3 is CASSLRRDTEAFF. The CDR3 DNA reads TGTGCCAGCAGCCTCCGCCGCGACACTGAAGCTTTCTTT.

This clone was seen a few times. This chain uses TRBV4-3 with TRBJ1-1; TRBD1 aligns across 7 bases. CDR3 size: 13 residues. CDR1 and CDR2 (germline): LGHNA, YSLEER. Germline trimming cut 5 bases from V and 6 bases from J; bases unmatched to any gene: 6. In DNA, the CDR3 is TGCGCCAGCAGCTCTGACGGGACAGCTGAAGCTTTCTTT. The encoded protein is CASSSDGTAEAFF.

This clone was seen once. The chain joins TRBV4-1 to TRBJ2-7; 7 bases agree with TRBD1. V shed 0 bases and J 0 bases; nucleotides not matched to a gene: 5. The CDR3 contains 16 residues. Germline loops: CDR1 MGHRA, CDR2 YSYEKL. The chain's CDR3 is CASSQDSGTDSYEQYF. DNA of the CDR3: TGCGCCAGCAGCCAAGATAGTGGGACAGACTCCTACGAGCAGTACTTC.

The chain is built from TRBV6-4 and TRBJ1-6; D is undetermined. Germline CDR1 MRHNA, CDR2 SNTAGT. The CDR3 length is 13 residues. Trimming left V 6 bases short and J 0 bases short, with 3 bases between. The CDR3 DNA is TGTGCCAGCAGGAACTCCTATAATTCACCCCTCCACTTT. Its protein is CASRNSYNSPLHF.

The chain couples TRBV6-1 to TRBJ1-1; D is ambiguous. CDR3 length: 13 amino acids. Germline CDR1 MNHNS, CDR2 SASEGT. V was trimmed by 7 bases and J by 0 bases, leaving 9 bases between them. CDR3 DNA sequence: TGTGCCAGCACCTGGCAGGTGAACACTGAAGCTTTCTTT. Translation: CASTWQVNTEAFF.

This chain uses TRBV13 with TRBJ2-1; the D is unclear. Germline assignment: CDR1 PRHDT and CDR2 FYEKMQ (reference sequence). V lost 0 bases to trimming and J lost 0 bases, with 6 bases between them. The CDR3 contains 15 residues. The CDR3 DNA sequence: TGTGCCAGCAGCTTAGGCCAAGGCTCCTACAATGAGCAGTTCTTC. It yields the protein CASSLGQGSYNEQFF.